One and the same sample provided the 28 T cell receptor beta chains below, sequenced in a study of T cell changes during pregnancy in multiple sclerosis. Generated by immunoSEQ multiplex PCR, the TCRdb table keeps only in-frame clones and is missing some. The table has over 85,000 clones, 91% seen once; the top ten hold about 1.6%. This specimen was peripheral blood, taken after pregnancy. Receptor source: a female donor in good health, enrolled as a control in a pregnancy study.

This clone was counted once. The CDR3 sequence: CASSISGGGTEAFF. CDR3 DNA: TGTGCCAGCAGTATCTCCGGGGGAGGCACTGAAGCTTTCTTT. This chain connects TRBV6-6 to TRBJ1-1, with D possibly matching TRBD1 (5 bases). Germline V CDR1 and CDR2: MNHNY, SVGAGI (reference sequence). V was pared by 5 bases and J by 4 bases, with 14 bases between. CDR3 length: 14 residues.

The CDR3 bases are TGTGCCAGCTCCTCGGAGGCGGCTGTGTACAATGAGCAGTTCTTC. Translated, it gives CASSSEAAVYNEQFF. The gene calls are TRBV18 and TRBJ2-1, with D possibly matching TRBD2 (5 bases). CDR1 and CDR2 (germline): KGHSH, LQKENI. The CDR3 is 15 amino acids. V was clipped by 6 bases and J by 4 bases, with 16 bases between them. Drawing the rest from reference TRBV18 and TRBJ2-1, the complete variable domain is NAGVMQNPRHLVRRRGQEARLRCSPMKGHSHVYWYRQLPEEGLKFMVYLQKENIIDESGMPKERFSAEFPKEGPSILRIQQVVRGDSAAYFCASSSEAAVYNEQFFGPGTRLTVL.

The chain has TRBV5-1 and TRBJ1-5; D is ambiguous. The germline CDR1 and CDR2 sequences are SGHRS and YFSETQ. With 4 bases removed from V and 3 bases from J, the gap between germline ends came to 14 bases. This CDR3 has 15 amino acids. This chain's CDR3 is CASSPRGADNQPQHF. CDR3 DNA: TGCGCCAGCAGCCCACGGGGAGCGGACAATCAGCCCCAGCATTTT.

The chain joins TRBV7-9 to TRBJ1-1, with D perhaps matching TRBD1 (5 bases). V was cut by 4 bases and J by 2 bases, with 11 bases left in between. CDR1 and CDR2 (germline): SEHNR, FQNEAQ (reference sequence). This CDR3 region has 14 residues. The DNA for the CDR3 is TGTGCCAGCAGCTCGAGACAGCGCAACACTGAAGCTTTCTTT. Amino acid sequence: CASSSRQRNTEAFF.

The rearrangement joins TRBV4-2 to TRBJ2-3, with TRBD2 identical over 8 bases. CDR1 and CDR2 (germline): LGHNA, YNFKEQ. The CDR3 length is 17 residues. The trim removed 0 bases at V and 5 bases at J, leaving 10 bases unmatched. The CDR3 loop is CASSQDLAGGGKDTQYF. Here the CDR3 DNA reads TGTGCCAGCAGCCAAGATCTGGCGGGGGGCGGGAAAGATACGCAGTATTTT.

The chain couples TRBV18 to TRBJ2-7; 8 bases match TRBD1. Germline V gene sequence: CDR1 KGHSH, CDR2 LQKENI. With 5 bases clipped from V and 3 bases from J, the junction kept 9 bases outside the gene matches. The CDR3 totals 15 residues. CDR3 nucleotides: TGTGCCAGCTCAAGAGAAACAGGGGGGCTCTACGAGCAGTACTTC. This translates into CASSRETGGLYEQYF.

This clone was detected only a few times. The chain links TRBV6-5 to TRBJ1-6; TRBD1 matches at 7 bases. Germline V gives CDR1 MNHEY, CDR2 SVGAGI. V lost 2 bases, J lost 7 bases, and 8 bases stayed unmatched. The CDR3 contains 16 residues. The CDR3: CASSYTPQGSNSPLHF. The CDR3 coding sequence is TGTGCCAGCAGTTACACGCCACAGGGGAGCAATTCACCCCTCCACTTT.

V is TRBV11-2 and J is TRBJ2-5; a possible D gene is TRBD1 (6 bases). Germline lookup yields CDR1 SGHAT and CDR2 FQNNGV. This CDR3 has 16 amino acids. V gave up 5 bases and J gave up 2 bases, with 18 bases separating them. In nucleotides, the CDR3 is TGTGCCAGCAGCACTCAAACAGGGCAGGGTCAAGAGACCCAGTACTTC. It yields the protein CASSTQTGQGQETQYF.

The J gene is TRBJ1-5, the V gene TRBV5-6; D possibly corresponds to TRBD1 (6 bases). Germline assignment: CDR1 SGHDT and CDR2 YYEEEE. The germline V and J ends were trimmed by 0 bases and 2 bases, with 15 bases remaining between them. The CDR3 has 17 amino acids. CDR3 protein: CASSLGTDRGGNQPQHF. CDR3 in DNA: TGTGCCAGCAGCTTGGGAACGGACAGAGGGGGCAATCAGCCCCAGCATTTT.

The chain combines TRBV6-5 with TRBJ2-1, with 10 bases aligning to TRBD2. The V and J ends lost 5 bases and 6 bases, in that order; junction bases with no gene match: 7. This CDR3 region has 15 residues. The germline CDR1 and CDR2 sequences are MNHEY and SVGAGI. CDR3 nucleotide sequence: TGTGCCAGCAGTGGAGGACTAGCGGTAATCAATGAGCAGTTCTTC. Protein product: CASSGGLAVINEQFF.

CDR3 loop: CASTHGGTEAFF. CDR3 coding DNA: TGTGCCAGCACCCACGGAGGGACTGAAGCTTTCTTT. The chain carries TRBV28 and TRBJ1-1; D is ambiguous. The length of the CDR3 is 12 residues. Trimming cost V 7 bases and J 5 bases, with 11 bases left between them. Germline CDR1 MDHEN, CDR2 SYDVKM.

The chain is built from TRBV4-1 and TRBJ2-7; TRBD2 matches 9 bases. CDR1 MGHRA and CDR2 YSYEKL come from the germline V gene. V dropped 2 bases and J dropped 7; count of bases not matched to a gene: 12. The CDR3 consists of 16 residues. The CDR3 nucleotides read TGCGCCAGCAGCCAACTCCTTCTAGCGGGGAATGGAGAGCAGTACTTC. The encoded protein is CASSQLLLAGNGEQYF.

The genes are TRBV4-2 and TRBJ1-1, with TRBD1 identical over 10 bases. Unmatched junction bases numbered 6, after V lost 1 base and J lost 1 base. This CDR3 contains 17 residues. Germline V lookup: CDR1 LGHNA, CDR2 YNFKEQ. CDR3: CASSQGFGQGENTEAFF. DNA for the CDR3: TGTGCCAGCAGCCAAGGGTTCGGACAGGGGGAGAACACTGAAGCTTTCTTT.

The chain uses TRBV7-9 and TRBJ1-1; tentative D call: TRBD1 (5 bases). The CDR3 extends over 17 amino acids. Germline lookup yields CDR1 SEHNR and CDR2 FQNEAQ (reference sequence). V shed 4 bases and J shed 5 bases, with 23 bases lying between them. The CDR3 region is CASSSPGGAMIRTEAFF. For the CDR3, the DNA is TGTGCCAGCAGCTCCCCCGGCGGGGCGATGATACGAACTGAAGCTTTCTTT.

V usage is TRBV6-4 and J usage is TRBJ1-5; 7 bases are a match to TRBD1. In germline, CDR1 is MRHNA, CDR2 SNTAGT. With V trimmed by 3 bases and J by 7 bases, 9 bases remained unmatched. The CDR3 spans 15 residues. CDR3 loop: CASSERDSPDQPQHF. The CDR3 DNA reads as TGTGCCAGCAGTGAGAGGGACAGCCCGGACCAGCCCCAGCATTTT.

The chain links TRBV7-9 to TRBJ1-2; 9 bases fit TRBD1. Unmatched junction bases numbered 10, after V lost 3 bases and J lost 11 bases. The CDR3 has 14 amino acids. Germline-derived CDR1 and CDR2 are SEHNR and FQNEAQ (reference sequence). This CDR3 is CASSLGQGRAKYTF. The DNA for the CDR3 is TGTGCCAGCAGCTTGGGACAGGGAAGGGCAAAGTACACCTTC.

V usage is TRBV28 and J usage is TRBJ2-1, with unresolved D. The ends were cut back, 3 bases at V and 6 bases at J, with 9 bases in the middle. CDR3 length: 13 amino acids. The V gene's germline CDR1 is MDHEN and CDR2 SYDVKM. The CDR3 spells CASSFLPGNEQFF. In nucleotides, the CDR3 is TGTGCCAGCAGTTTTCTCCCCGGCAATGAGCAGTTCTTC.

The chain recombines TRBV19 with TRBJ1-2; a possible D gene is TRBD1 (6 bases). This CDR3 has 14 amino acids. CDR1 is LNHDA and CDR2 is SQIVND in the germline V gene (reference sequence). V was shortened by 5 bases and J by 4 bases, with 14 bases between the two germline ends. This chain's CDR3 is CASSSPGQVYGYTF. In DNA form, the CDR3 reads TGTGCCAGTAGTTCCCCGGGACAAGTCTATGGCTACACCTTC.

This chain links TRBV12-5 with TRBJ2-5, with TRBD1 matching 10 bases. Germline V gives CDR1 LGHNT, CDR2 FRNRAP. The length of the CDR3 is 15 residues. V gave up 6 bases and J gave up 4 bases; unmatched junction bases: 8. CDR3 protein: CASGNGQGESETQYF. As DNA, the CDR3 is TGTGCTAGTGGCAACGGACAGGGGGAATCAGAGACCCAGTACTTC.

This CDR3 reads CASSKAGTPSYEQYF. Here the CDR3 DNA reads TGTGCCAGTAGTAAGGCCGGGACACCATCCTACGAGCAGTACTTC. The chain carries TRBV19 and TRBJ2-7, with D tentatively TRBD1 (6 bases). This CDR3 contains 15 residues. Trimming cost V 4 bases and J 1 base, with 14 bases left between them. The germline gives CDR1 LNHDA, CDR2 SQIVND (reference sequence).

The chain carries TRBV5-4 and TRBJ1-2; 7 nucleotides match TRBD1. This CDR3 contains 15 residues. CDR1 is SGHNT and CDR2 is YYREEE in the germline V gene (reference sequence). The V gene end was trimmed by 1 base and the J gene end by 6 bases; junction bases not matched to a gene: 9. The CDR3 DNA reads TGTGCCAGCAGCTTGTGGGGCCAGGGGGTGCATGGCTACACCTTC. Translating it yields CASSLWGQGVHGYTF.

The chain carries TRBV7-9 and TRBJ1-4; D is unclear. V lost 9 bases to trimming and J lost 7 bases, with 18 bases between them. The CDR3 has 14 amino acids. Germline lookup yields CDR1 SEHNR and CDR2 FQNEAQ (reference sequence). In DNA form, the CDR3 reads TGTGCCAGTAGGGTACTCGGGGAGAGTGAAAAACTGTTTTTT. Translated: CASRVLGESEKLFF. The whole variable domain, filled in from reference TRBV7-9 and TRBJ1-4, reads DTGVSQNPRHKITKRGQNVTFRCDPISEHNRLYWYRQTLGQGPEFLTYFQNEAQLEKSRLLSDRFSAERPKGSFSTLEIQRTEQGDSAMYLCASRVLGESEKLFFGSGTQLSVL.

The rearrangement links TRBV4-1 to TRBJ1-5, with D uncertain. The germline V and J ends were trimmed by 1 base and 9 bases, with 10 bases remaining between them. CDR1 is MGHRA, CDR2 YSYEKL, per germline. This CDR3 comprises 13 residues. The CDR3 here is CASSQGEVRPQHF. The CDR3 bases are TGCGCCAGCAGCCAAGGGGAGGTTCGGCCCCAGCATTTT.

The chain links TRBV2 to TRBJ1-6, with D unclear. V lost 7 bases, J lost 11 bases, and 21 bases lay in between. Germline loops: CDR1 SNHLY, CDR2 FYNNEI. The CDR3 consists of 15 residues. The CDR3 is CASKIEDFAGTPLHF. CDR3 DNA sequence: TGTGCCAGCAAGATCGAGGACTTTGCTGGTACACCCCTCCACTTT.

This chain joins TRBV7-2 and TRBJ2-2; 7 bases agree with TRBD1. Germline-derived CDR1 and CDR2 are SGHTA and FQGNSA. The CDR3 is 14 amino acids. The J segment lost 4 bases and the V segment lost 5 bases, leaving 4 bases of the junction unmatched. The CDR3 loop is CASSPTGITGELFF. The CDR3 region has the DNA TGTGCCAGCAGCCCGACAGGGATCACCGGGGAGCTGTTTTTT. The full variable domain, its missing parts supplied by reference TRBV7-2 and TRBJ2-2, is GAGVSQSPSNKVTEKGKDVELRCDPISGHTALYWYRQSLGQGLEFLIYFQGNSAPDKSGLPSDRFSAERTGGSVSTLTIQRTQQEDSAVYLCASSPTGITGELFFGEGSRLTVL.

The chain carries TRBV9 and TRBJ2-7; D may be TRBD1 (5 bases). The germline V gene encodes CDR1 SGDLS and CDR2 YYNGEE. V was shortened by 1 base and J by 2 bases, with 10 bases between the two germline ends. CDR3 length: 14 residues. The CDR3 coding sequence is TGTGCCAGCAGCGTAAGTACAGGCCCCTACGAGCAGTACTTC. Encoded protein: CASSVSTGPYEQYF.

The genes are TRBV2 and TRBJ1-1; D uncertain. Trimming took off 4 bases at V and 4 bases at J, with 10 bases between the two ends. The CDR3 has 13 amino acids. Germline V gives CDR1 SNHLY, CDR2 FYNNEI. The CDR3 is CASSGGGATEAFF. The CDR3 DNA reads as TGTGCCAGCAGTGGAGGCGGCGCCACTGAAGCTTTCTTT. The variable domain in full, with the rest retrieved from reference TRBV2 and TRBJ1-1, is EPEVTQTPSHQVTQMGQEVILRCVPISNHLYFYWYRQILGQKVEFLVSFYNNEISEKSEIFDDQFSVERPDGSNFTLKIRSTKLEDSAMYFCASSGGGATEAFFGQGTRLTVV.

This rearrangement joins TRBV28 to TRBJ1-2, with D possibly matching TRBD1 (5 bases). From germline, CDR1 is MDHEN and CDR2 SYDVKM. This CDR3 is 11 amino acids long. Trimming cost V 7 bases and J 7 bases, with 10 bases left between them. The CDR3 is CASKRGGGYTF. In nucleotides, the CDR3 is TGTGCCAGCAAACGGGGGGGTGGCTACACCTTC.